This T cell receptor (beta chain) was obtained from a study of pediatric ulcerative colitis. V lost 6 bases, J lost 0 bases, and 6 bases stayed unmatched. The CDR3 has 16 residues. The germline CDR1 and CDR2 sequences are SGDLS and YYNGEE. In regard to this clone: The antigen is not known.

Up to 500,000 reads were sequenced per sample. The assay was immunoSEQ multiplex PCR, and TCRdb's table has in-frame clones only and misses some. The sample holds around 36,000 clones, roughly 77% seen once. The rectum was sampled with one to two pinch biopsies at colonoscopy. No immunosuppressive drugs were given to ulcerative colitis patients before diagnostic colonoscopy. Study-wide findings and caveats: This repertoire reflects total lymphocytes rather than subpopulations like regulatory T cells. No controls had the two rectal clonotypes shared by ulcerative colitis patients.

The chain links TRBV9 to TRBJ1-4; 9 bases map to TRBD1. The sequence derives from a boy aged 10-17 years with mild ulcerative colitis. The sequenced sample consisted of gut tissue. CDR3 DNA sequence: TGTGCCAGCAACGCCCGGGACAGGGCAACTAATGAAAAACTGTTTTTT. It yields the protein CASNARDRATNEKLFF.